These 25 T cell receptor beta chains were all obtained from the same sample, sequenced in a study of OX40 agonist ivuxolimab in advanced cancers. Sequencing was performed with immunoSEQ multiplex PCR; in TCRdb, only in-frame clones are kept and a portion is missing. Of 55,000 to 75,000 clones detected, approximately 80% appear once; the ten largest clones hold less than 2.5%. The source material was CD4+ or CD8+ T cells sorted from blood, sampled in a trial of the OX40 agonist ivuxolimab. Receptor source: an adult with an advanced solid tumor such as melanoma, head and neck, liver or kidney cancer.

The CDR3, as DNA: TGTGCCAGCAGTGAACTCGGACAACTCTATGGCTACACCTTC. It yields the protein CASSELGQLYGYTF. The V call is TRBV2, the J call TRBJ1-2, with D maybe TRBD1 (5 bases). Trimming cost V 2 bases and J 4 bases, with 11 bases left between them. The CDR3 runs to 14 residues. From germline, CDR1 is SNHLY and CDR2 FYNNEI.

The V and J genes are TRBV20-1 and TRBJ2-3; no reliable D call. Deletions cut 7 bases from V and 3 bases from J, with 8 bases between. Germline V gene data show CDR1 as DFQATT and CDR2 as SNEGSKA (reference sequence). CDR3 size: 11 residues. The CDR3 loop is CSGSLTDTQYF. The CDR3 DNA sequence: TGCAGTGGTTCACTAACAGATACGCAGTATTTT.

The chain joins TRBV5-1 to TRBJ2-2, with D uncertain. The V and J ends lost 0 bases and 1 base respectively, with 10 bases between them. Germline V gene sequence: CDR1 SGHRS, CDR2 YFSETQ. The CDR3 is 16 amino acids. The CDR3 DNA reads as TGCGCCAGCAGCTTGGCCGAGACCTTGAACACCGGGGAGCTGTTTTTT. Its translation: CASSLAETLNTGELFF.

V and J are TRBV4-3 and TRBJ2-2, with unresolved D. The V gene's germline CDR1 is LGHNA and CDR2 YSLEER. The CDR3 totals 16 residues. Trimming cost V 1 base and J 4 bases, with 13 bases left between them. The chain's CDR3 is CASSQAGRNPTGELFF. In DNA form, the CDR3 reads TGCGCCAGCAGCCAAGCTGGACGGAATCCCACCGGGGAGCTGTTTTTT.

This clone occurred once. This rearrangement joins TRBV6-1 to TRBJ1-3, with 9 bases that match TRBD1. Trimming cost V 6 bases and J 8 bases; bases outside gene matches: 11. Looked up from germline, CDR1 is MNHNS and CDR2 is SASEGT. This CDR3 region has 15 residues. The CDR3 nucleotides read TGTGCCAGCAGAGACTGGGGACAGGGAAGGTACACCATATATTTT. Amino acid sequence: CASRDWGQGRYTIYF.

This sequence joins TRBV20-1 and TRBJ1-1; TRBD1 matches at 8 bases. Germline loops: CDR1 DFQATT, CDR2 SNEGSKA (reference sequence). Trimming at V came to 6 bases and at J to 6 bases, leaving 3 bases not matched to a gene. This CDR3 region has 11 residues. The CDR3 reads CSADRGSEAFF. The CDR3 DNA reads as TGCAGTGCCGACAGGGGATCTGAAGCTTTCTTT.

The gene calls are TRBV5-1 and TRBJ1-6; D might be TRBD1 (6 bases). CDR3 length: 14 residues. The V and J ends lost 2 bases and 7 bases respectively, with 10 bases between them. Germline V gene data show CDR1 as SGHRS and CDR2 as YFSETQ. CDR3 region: CASSFGQRNSPLHF. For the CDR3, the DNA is TGCGCCAGCAGCTTCGGACAGCGGAATTCACCCCTCCACTTT.

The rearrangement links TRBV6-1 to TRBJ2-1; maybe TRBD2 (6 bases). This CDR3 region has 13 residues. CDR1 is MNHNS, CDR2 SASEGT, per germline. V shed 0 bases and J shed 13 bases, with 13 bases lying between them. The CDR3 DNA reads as TGTGCCAGCAGTGAAGCGGGCCGACTAGATCAGTTCTTC. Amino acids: CASSEAGRLDQFF.

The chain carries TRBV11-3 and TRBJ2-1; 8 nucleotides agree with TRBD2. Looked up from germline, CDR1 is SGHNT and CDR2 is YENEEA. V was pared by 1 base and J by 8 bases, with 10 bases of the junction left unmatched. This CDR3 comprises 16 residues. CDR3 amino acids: CASSLGVAGYIDEQFF. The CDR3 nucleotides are TGTGCCAGCAGCTTAGGCGTAGCGGGATACATCGATGAGCAGTTCTTC.

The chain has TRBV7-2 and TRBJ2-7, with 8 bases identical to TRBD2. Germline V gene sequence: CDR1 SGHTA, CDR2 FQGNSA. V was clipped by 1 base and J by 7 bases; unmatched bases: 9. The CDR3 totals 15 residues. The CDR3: CASSLERGGLGEQYF. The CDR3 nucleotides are TGTGCCAGCAGCTTAGAAAGGGGGGGACTAGGAGAGCAGTACTTC.

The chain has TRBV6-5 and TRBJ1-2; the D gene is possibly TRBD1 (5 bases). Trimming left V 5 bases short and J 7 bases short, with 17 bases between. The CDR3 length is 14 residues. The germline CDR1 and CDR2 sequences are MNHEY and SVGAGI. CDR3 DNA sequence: TGTGCCAGCAGTGACCCCGGCAGGGTGGCTGGCTACACCTTC. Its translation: CASSDPGRVAGYTF.

Here the CDR3 reads CAIRGQGYEQYF. The CDR3 DNA is TGTGCCATCAGGGGACAGGGCTACGAGCAGTACTTC. This rearrangement joins TRBV10-3 to TRBJ2-7; 9 bases agree with TRBD1. Germline V gives CDR1 ENHRY, CDR2 SYGVKD. This CDR3 is built from 12 residues. Trimming cost V 6 bases and J 3 bases; bases outside gene matches: 0.

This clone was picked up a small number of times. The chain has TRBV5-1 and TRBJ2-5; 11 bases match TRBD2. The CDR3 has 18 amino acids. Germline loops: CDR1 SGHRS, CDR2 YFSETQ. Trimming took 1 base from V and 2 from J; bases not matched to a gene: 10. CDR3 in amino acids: CASSLRTPLAGGQETQYF. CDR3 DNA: TGCGCCAGCAGCTTGCGGACCCCCCTAGCGGGAGGACAAGAGACCCAGTACTTC.

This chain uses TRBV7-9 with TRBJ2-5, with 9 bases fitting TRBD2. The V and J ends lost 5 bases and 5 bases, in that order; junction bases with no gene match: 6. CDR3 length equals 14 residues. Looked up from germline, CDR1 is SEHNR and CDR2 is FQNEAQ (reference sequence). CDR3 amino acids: CASSGGGGLETQYF. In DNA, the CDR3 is TGTGCCAGCAGCGGCGGGGGGGGTCTGGAGACCCAGTACTTC.

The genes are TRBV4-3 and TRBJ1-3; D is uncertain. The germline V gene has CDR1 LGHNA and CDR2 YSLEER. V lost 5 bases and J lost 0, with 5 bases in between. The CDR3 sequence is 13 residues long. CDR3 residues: CASSEYSGNTIYF. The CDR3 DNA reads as TGCGCCAGCAGCGAGTACTCTGGAAACACCATATATTTT.

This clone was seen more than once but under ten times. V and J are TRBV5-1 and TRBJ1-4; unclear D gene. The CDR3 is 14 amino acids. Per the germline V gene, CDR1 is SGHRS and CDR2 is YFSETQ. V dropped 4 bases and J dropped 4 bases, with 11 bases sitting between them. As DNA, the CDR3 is TGCGCCAGCAGCCCCAACCGCATTAATGAAAAACTGTTTTTT. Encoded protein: CASSPNRINEKLFF.

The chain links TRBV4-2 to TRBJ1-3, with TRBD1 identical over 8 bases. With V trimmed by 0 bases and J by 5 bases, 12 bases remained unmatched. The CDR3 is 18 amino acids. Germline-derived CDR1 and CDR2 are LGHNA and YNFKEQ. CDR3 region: CASSQEGAGGPTRNTIYF. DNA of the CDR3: TGTGCCAGCAGCCAAGAAGGCGCAGGGGGCCCTACTCGAAACACCATATATTTT.

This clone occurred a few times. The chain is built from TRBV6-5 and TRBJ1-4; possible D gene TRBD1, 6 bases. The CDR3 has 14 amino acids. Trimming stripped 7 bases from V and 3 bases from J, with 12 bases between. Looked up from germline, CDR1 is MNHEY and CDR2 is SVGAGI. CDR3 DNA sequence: TGTGCCAGCACCCAGGGGTCAGCTAATGAAAAACTGTTTTTT. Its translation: CASTQGSANEKLFF.

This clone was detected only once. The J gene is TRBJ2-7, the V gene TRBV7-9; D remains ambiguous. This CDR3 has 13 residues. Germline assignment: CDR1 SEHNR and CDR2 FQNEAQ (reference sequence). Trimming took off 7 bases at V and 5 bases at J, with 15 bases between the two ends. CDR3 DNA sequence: TGTGCCAGCACCCCTTTATTACTCGACGAGCAGTACTTC. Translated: CASTPLLLDEQYF.

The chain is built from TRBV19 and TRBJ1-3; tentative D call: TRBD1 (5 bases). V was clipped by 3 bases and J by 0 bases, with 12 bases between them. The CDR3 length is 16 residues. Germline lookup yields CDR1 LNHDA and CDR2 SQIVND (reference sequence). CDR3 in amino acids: CASSMGQQHSGNTIYF. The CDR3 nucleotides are TGTGCCAGTAGTATGGGGCAGCAGCACTCTGGAAACACCATATATTTT.

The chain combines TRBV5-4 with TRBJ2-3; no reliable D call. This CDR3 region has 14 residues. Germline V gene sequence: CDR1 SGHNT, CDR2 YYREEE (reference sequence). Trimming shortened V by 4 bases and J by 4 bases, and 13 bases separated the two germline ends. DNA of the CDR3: TGTGCCAGCAGCCCGGGCCCGCACGCAGATACGCAGTATTTT. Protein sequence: CASSPGPHADTQYF.

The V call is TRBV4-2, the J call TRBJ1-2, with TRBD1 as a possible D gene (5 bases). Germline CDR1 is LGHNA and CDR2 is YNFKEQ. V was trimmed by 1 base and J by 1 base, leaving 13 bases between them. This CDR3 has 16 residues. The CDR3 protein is CASSQVSDRNNYGYTF. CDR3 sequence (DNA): TGTGCCAGCAGCCAAGTCTCCGACAGAAATAACTATGGCTACACCTTC.

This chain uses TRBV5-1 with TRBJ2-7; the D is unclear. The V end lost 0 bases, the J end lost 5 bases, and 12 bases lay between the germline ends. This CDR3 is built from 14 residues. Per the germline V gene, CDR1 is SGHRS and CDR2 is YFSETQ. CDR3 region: CASSLESGFHEQYF. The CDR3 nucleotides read TGCGCCAGCAGCTTGGAGTCCGGGTTCCACGAGCAGTACTTC.

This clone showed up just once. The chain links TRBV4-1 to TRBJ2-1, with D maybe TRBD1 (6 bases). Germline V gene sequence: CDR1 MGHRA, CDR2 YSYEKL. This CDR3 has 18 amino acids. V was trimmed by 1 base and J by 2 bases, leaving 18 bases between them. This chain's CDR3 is CASSQALPATGPYNEQFF. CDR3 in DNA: TGCGCCAGCAGCCAAGCTCTACCGGCGACAGGTCCCTACAATGAGCAGTTCTTC.

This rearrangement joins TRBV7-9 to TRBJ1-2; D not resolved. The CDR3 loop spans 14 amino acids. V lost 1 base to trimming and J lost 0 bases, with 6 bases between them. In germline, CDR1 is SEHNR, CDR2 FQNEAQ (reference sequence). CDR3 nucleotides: TGTGCCAGCAGCTTAGACGGCACTAACTATGGCTACACCTTC. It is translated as CASSLDGTNYGYTF.